This T cell receptor (beta chain) appears in the sequencing data of a study of cytomegalovirus exposure and HLA in healthy donors. For the study at large: In an early release, HLA-typed donors contributed 77 million or so unique TCR sequences. Most donors, approximately 82% of 350 to 450 genotyped, fell in the Caucasian-associated ancestry cluster. The study, taken as a whole, reports: Presence/absence analyses took donor sequencing depth as roughly uniform.

13 Jbeta primers and 60 Vbeta primers were used for the PCR. Sequenced by immunoSEQ multiplex PCR; TCRdb stores in-frame clones only, minus some. The repertoire holds approximately 140,000 clones, around 79% seen once, with 3.5% to 4.5% in the top ten. The V gene lost 11 bases and the J gene lost 2 bases, with 19 bases spanning the gap. The CDR3 covers 15 residues. Germline CDR1 is MNHNS and CDR2 is SASEGT. As to this clone: Its antigen remains unidentified.

This TCR derives from a human donor in good health. The chain links TRBV6-1 to TRBJ1-3; tentative D call: TRBD1 (6 bases). Specimen: PBMCs. DNA of the CDR3: TGTGCCGTGAGTCGCAGGGGAAACGCTGGAAACACCATATATTTT. It is translated as CAVSRRGNAGNTIYF.